This TCR beta chain originates from a study of blood T cell repertoires in COVID-19. Study background: The origin of the acute and convalescent COVID-19 samples was the United States, Italy and Spain. T cells, B-cell-depleted T cells, or PBMCs provided the cDNA or gDNA that served as material.

The authors' processing: Amplifying reference gene primers gave estimates of nucleated cell counts. Clones were sequenced by immunoSEQ multiplex PCR, and TCRdb holds only the in-frame ones, with some missing. That table furnishes V, J and clone size, whereas the DNA furnished D and trimming. Among some 490,000 clones listed, approximately 85% were seen once. CDR3 length: 13 residues. The germline CDR1 and CDR2 sequences are MNHEY and SVGAGI. V gave up 2 bases and J gave up 5 bases, with 10 bases separating them. This clone was observed a few times. Sample: peripheral blood. This rearrangement joins TRBV6-5 to TRBJ2-7, with D perhaps matching TRBD1 (5 bases). The receptor was derived from a human donor in a cohort sampled during active COVID-19. The CDR3 loop reads CASSYLLGDEQYF. The CDR3 DNA reads as TGTGCCAGCAGTTACCTTCTAGGGGACGAGCAGTACTTC.